The clone carrying this T cell receptor beta chain was found once. The sample belongs to a study of cytomegalovirus exposure and HLA in healthy donors. 13 Jbeta primers and 60 Vbeta primers were used for the PCR. Assay used: immunoSEQ multiplex PCR; TCRdb lists only in-frame clones, some missing. Here the sample spans 150,000 to 200,000 clones, about 73% being singletons. The CDR3 spans 15 residues. The junction had 4 bases not matched to a gene; V was cut back by 0 bases and J by 8 bases. CDR1 and CDR2 from the germline V gene are SGHDT and YYEEEE. The receptor was isolated from a woman in her thirties or forties in good health and CMV-seronegative. The sample taken for sequencing was PBMCs. The V gene is TRBV5-6, the J gene TRBJ1-6; TRBD1 aligns across 8 bases. The CDR3 spells CASSLGQGYDSPLHF. The CDR3 nucleotides are TGTGCCAGCAGCTTGGGACAGGGGTACGATTCACCCCTCCACTTT.